This T cell receptor beta chain was recovered during a study of technical replicates of blood from a handful of donors. This table comes from immunoSEQ multiplex PCR, and its TCRdb copy is limited to in-frame clones, with some not included. This table holds some 84,000 clones, about 91% found once. Germline V gene lookup returns CDR1 MNHEY and CDR2 SMNVEV (reference sequence). The ends lost 8 bases at V and 1 base at J; junction bases unmatched: 7. This CDR3 region has 15 residues. V is TRBV27 and J is TRBJ2-5, with 10 positions matching TRBD2. The TCR originated in a human donor in good health. The sequenced sample was T cells isolated from PBMCs. In DNA form, the CDR3 reads TGTGCCAGCGGCTTAGGGACTAGCGTCCAAGAGACCCAGTACTTC. It yields the protein CASGLGTSVQETQYF.